What follows are 6 T cell receptor beta chains derived from one specimen sequenced in a study of T-cell reconstitution after alpha-beta-depleted transplantation in children. Molecular barcoding with unique molecular identifiers was used for the TCRbeta library. TCRdb processed the PCR reads anew with MiXCR; each CDR3 protein has one entry. This repertoire shows hundreds of thousands of distinct CDR3 sequences, roughly 23% found once; its top ten account for less than 15%. The sample was PBMCs, mostly from graft donor cells, taken 360 days after TCRalphabeta/CD19-depleted stem cell transplant. These receptors all come from a boy under three years old who had a stem cell transplant for acute myeloid leukemia, so the T cells may come from the graft donor.

The sample holds a few counts of this clonotype. This chain uses TRBV10-3 with TRBJ2-4, with a possible D match to TRBD1 (5 bases). From germline, CDR1 is ENHRY and CDR2 SYGVKD. This CDR3 region has 15 residues. The germline V and J ends were trimmed by 2 bases and 3 bases, with 11 bases remaining between them. The CDR3 sequence: CAISELRGNKNIQYF. CDR3 DNA sequence: TGTGCCATCAGTGAGCTAAGGGGTAACAAAAACATTCAGTACTTC.

There are many counts of this clonotype. The CDR3 DNA reads as TGCAGTGCTAGCGACTTGGCACAAGAGACCCAGTACTTC. Encoded protein: CSASDLAQETQYF. The chain joins TRBV20-1 to TRBJ2-5; D not resolved. The CDR3 is made up of 13 amino acids. The ends were cut back, 3 bases at V and 2 bases at J, with 10 bases in the middle. Germline V gene sequence: CDR1 DFQATT, CDR2 SNEGSKA (reference sequence).

The chain is built from TRBV18 and TRBJ2-5; D is ambiguous. CDR3 length: 14 amino acids. Germline lookup yields CDR1 KGHSH and CDR2 LQKENI. The germline V and J ends were trimmed by 3 bases and 2 bases, with 10 bases remaining between them. This CDR3 is CASSPGPQQETQYF. The CDR3 region has the DNA TGTGCCAGCTCACCCGGTCCACAACAAGAGACCCAGTACTTC.

The V call is TRBV28, the J call TRBJ2-1, with 9 bases that match TRBD2. This CDR3 comprises 14 residues. Germline CDR1 reads MDHEN; CDR2 reads SYDVKM. V shed 5 bases, J shed 7 bases, and the junction held 6 bases outside the gene matches. The CDR3 DNA follows: TGTGCCAGCAGTAGCGGGGGGATTGAAAATGAGCAGTTCTTC. Translating it yields CASSSGGIENEQFF.

This clonotype showed up many times. J is TRBJ2-1 and V is TRBV29-1; TRBD2 matches 7 bases. With 6 bases clipped from V and 6 bases from J, the junction kept 5 bases outside the gene matches. Germline CDR1 and CDR2: SQVTM and ANQGSEA. This CDR3 contains 12 residues. CDR3 bases: TGCAGCGTGGACGGACTAGTCAATGAGCAGTTCTTC. It encodes CSVDGLVNEQFF.

V gene TRBV18 combines with J gene TRBJ1-1; TRBD1 might be the D (5 bases). V was pared by 3 bases and J by 0 bases, with 11 bases between. The CDR3 runs to 15 residues. In germline, CDR1 is KGHSH, CDR2 LQKENI. CDR3 nucleotide sequence: TGTGCCAGCTCACCCCGACCGGGGCTGAACACTGAAGCTTTCTTT. It encodes CASSPRPGLNTEAFF.